The 26 T cell receptor beta chains below come from one sample, sequenced in a study of blood T cell repertoires in COVID-19. Only in-frame clones appear in the TCRdb table, and some are missing; sequencing was by immunoSEQ multiplex PCR. The sample holds about 380,000 clones; more than 85% are singletons and the top ten take 2.5% to 3.5%. Sequenced input: PBMCs or T cells enriched from blood (not recorded which). The receptors come from a woman aged 25 to 39 who had recovered from COVID-19.

V gene TRBV6-5 combines with J gene TRBJ1-2; no reliable D call. The CDR3 has 15 amino acids. CDR1 is MNHEY and CDR2 is SVGAGI in the germline V gene. V was cut by 5 bases and J by 2 bases, with 15 bases left in between. CDR3 amino acids: CASSRTETGNYGYTF. DNA for the CDR3: TGTGCCAGCAGTCGCACCGAGACGGGAAACTATGGCTACACCTTC.

The rearrangement uses TRBV6-5 and TRBJ2-1, with D possibly matching TRBD2 (6 bases). The germline V gene encodes CDR1 MNHEY and CDR2 SVGAGI. V lost 6 bases to trimming and J lost 0 bases, with 9 bases between them. The CDR3 runs 14 residues. CDR3 coding DNA: TGTGCCAGCAGGGCGGGGAACTCCTACAATGAGCAGTTCTTC. This codes for CASRAGNSYNEQFF.

V is TRBV5-1 and J is TRBJ1-3; D is perhaps TRBD1 (5 bases). Germline lookup yields CDR1 SGHRS and CDR2 YFSETQ. The CDR3 consists of 14 residues. Trimming pared 3 bases from V and 4 bases from J, leaving 11 bases between. The CDR3 nucleotides read TGCGCCAGCAGCTCCGGGACTCAAGGAAACACCATATATTTT. It is translated as CASSSGTQGNTIYF.

The chain couples TRBV7-9 to TRBJ2-5; maybe TRBD1 (6 bases). Trimming pared 5 bases from V and 2 bases from J, leaving 12 bases between. The CDR3 extends over 14 amino acids. In germline, CDR1 is SEHNR, CDR2 FQNEAQ (reference sequence). The CDR3 here is CASSRVDRQETQYF. The CDR3 DNA is TGTGCCAGCAGCCGAGTGGACAGACAAGAGACCCAGTACTTC.

This clone was picked up one time. This rearrangement joins TRBV6-5 to TRBJ1-2; 9 nucleotides agree with TRBD1. Trimming took 6 bases from V and 3 from J; bases not matched to a gene: 2. The CDR3 totals 13 residues. Germline values: CDR1 MNHEY, CDR2 SVGAGI. As DNA, the CDR3 is TGTGCCAGCAGCAGACAGGGGGACTATGGCTACACCTTC. Translating gives CASSRQGDYGYTF.

This clone was picked up a small number of times. The chain carries TRBV2 and TRBJ2-7, with 10 bases that match TRBD1. The length of the CDR3 is 14 residues. Germline CDR1 SNHLY, CDR2 FYNNEI. V was clipped by 7 bases and J by 5 bases; unmatched bases: 8. CDR3 residues: CASNYWDRGDEQYF. The CDR3 nucleotides read TGTGCCAGCAATTACTGGGACAGGGGCGACGAGCAGTACTTC.

The chain carries TRBV7-9 and TRBJ1-1; 8 nucleotides match TRBD1. Germline values: CDR1 SEHNR, CDR2 FQNEAQ (reference sequence). V dropped 7 bases and J dropped 5; count of bases not matched to a gene: 9. The CDR3 has 14 residues. In DNA, the CDR3 is TGTGCCAGCACCACGGACAGGGTGTGGACTGAAGCTTTCTTT. It encodes CASTTDRVWTEAFF.

This clone was counted a single time. The rearrangement uses TRBV7-8 and TRBJ2-1; 7 nucleotides agree with TRBD1. V shed 5 bases and J 6 bases; nucleotides not matched to a gene: 7. Germline lookup yields CDR1 SGHVS and CDR2 FQNEAQ. This CDR3 spans 14 amino acids. The CDR3 reads CASSPDRVRNEQFF. CDR3 DNA: TGTGCCAGCAGCCCCGACAGGGTTCGCAATGAGCAGTTCTTC.

The rearrangement joins TRBV29-1 to TRBJ1-2; a possible D gene is TRBD1 (5 bases). V was pared by 4 bases and J by 8 bases, with 17 bases between. The CDR3 is 13 amino acids. Germline CDR1 reads SQVTM; CDR2 reads ANQGSEA. The CDR3 region has the DNA TGCAGCGTTGGGCAAGGCTTTCAGGGAGGCTACACCTTC. It translates to CSVGQGFQGGYTF.

The chain combines TRBV11-2 with TRBJ1-1, with D unresolved. Trimming left V 5 bases short and J 1 base short, with 14 bases between. Looked up from germline, CDR1 is SGHAT and CDR2 is FQNNGV. This CDR3 is built from 15 residues. The CDR3 bases are TGTGCCAGCAGCCCCGAACATGCTGCGAACACTGAAGCTTTCTTT. Amino acid sequence: CASSPEHAANTEAFF.

The CDR3 reads CASSLLGTSATYEQYF. Here the CDR3 DNA reads TGTGCCAGCAGCTTACTAGGGACTAGCGCTACCTACGAGCAGTACTTC. J is TRBJ2-7 and V is TRBV7-9; 10 bases map to TRBD2. The CDR3 spans 16 residues. The V gene end was trimmed by 2 bases and the J gene end by 2 bases; junction bases not matched to a gene: 6. Germline CDR1 SEHNR, CDR2 FQNEAQ (reference sequence).

This chain uses TRBV19 with TRBJ1-4; D gene uncertain. CDR1 is LNHDA and CDR2 is SQIVND in the germline V gene (reference sequence). The CDR3 totals 12 residues. V was clipped by 2 bases and J by 4 bases, with 2 bases between them. The CDR3 sequence: CASSILNEKLFF. In DNA form, the CDR3 reads TGTGCCAGTAGTATACTTAATGAAAAACTGTTTTTT.

The chain is built from TRBV6-5 and TRBJ2-7, with D perhaps TRBD1 (7 bases). The CDR3 runs to 15 residues. The V gene lost 8 bases and the J gene lost 0 bases, with 17 bases spanning the gap. Germline lookup yields CDR1 MNHEY and CDR2 SVGAGI. CDR3 protein: CASRFGGDSSYEQYF. The CDR3 DNA reads TGTGCCAGCCGGTTTGGAGGGGACAGCTCCTACGAGCAGTACTTC.

The J gene is TRBJ1-6, the V gene TRBV9; 9 bases are shared with TRBD1. Germline V gene lookup returns CDR1 SGDLS and CDR2 YYNGEE. The CDR3 totals 18 residues. V shed 0 bases and J 7 bases; nucleotides not matched to a gene: 11. The CDR3 region is CASSVGTGAPSDNSPLHF. In DNA, the CDR3 is TGTGCCAGCAGCGTAGGGACAGGGGCCCCAAGTGACAATTCACCCCTCCACTTT.

This rearrangement joins TRBV4-2 to TRBJ2-7, with 9 bases aligning to TRBD2. This CDR3 is built from 15 residues. The trim removed 2 bases at V and 4 bases at J, leaving 6 bases unmatched. CDR1 LGHNA and CDR2 YNFKEQ come from the germline V gene. The CDR3 protein is CASSQSSSGTYEQYF. The CDR3 DNA is TGTGCCAGCAGCCAAAGTTCTAGCGGGACGTACGAGCAGTACTTC.

The chain uses TRBV5-1 and TRBJ1-6, with D perhaps matching TRBD1 (6 bases). The germline gives CDR1 SGHRS, CDR2 YFSETQ. V was shortened by 4 bases and J by 7 bases, with 15 bases between the two germline ends. There are 15 residues in the CDR3. CDR3 sequence reads: CASSGLNRENSPLHF. In DNA, the CDR3 is TGCGCCAGCAGCGGACTTAACAGGGAGAATTCACCCCTCCACTTT. The complete variable domain, with remaining parts taken from reference TRBV5-1 and TRBJ1-6, reads KAGVTQTPRYLIKTRGQQVTLSCSPISGHRSVSWYQQTPGQGLQFLFEYFSETQRNKGNFPGRFSGRQFSNSRSEMNVSTLELGDSALYLCASSGLNRENSPLHFGNGTRLTVT.

This clone was counted only a few times. The V call is TRBV5-1, the J call TRBJ2-1; 7 positions match TRBD2. The length of the CDR3 is 15 residues. The germline V gene encodes CDR1 SGHRS and CDR2 YFSETQ. The V and J ends lost 0 bases and 3 bases, in that order; junction bases with no gene match: 3. The CDR3 DNA reads as TGCGCCAGCAGCTTGGGGGCGGGAGACTACAATGAGCAGTTCTTC. Protein product: CASSLGAGDYNEQFF.

The chain joins TRBV7-9 to TRBJ2-7; the match to TRBD2 covers 15 bases. The CDR3 contains 16 residues. Germline V lookup: CDR1 SEHNR, CDR2 FQNEAQ (reference sequence). V was clipped by 5 bases and J by 2 bases; unmatched bases: 4. CDR3 sequence reads: CASSAGTSGGTYEQYF. The CDR3 nucleotides read TGTGCCAGCAGCGCCGGGACTAGCGGGGGGACCTACGAGCAGTACTTC.

The chain has TRBV28 and TRBJ1-5; a weak D match, TRBD1 (6 bases). CDR1 is MDHEN and CDR2 is SYDVKM in the germline V gene. This CDR3 spans 12 amino acids. The germline V and J ends were trimmed by 8 bases and 7 bases, with 12 bases remaining between them. In DNA, the CDR3 is TGTGCCAGCCAGGGGATTGAGCAGCCCCAGCATTTT. Its translation is CASQGIEQPQHF.

The chain couples TRBV7-9 to TRBJ2-1, with 9 bases identical to TRBD2. Germline CDR1 SEHNR, CDR2 FQNEAQ (reference sequence). Germline trimming cut 2 bases from V and 15 bases from J; bases unmatched to any gene: 8. The CDR3 length is 13 residues. For the CDR3, the DNA is TGTGCCAGCAGCTTAACTAGCGGGCGCCCTGGGTTCTTC. Translation: CASSLTSGRPGFF. The full variable domain, in which reference TRBV7-9 and TRBJ2-1 provide the parts outside the CDR3, is DTGVSQNPRHKITKRGQNVTFRCDPISEHNRLYWYRQTLGQGPEFLTYFQNEAQLEKSRLLSDRFSAERPKGSFSTLEIQRTEQGDSAMYLCASSLTSGRPGFFGPGTRLTVL.

This clone was observed once. The gene calls are TRBV7-3 and TRBJ2-7; 7 nucleotides agree with TRBD1. V lost 5 bases, J lost 3 bases, and 4 bases stayed unmatched. Germline V gene sequence: CDR1 SGHTA, CDR2 FQGTGA. The CDR3 length is 13 residues. This CDR3 reads CASSGTAVYEQYF. The CDR3 DNA sequence: TGTGCCAGCAGCGGGACAGCTGTCTACGAGCAGTACTTC.

The CDR3 protein is CASSEARGRYNQPQHF. The CDR3 nucleotides are TGTGCCAGCAGTGAAGCTCGTGGCAGGTACAATCAGCCCCAGCATTTT. This chain uses TRBV6-1 with TRBJ1-5, with D unresolved. The CDR3 totals 16 residues. Between the trimmed V and J ends, which lost 0 bases and 3 bases, there was a span of 12 bases. CDR1 and CDR2 (germline): MNHNS, SASEGT.

This chain uses TRBV7-2 with TRBJ1-2, with D uncertain. With 1 base removed from V and 0 bases from J, the gap between germline ends came to 9 bases. The CDR3 sequence is 15 residues long. Looked up from germline, CDR1 is SGHTA and CDR2 is FQGNSA. The CDR3: CASSLVSSANYGYTF. The CDR3 nucleotides read TGTGCCAGCAGCTTAGTCTCCTCCGCTAACTATGGCTACACCTTC.

This chain joins TRBV2 and TRBJ1-5, with D uncertain. The germline V gene has CDR1 SNHLY and CDR2 FYNNEI. The CDR3 totals 12 residues. Trimming cost V 8 bases and J 5 bases, with 10 bases left between them. The chain's CDR3 is CASSPDDQPQHF. In DNA, the CDR3 is TGTGCCAGCTCTCCAGATGATCAGCCCCAGCATTTT.

This clone was detected only once. This chain uses TRBV7-9 with TRBJ2-1; 13 nucleotides align to TRBD2. CDR3 length equals 15 residues. V lost 5 bases, J lost 8 bases, and 6 bases stayed unmatched. Per germline, CDR1 SEHNR and CDR2 FQNEAQ (reference sequence). The CDR3 region is CASSLRTSGSDEQFF. In DNA form, the CDR3 reads TGTGCCAGCAGCCTCCGGACTAGCGGGAGTGATGAGCAGTTCTTC.

This clone was recorded once. The CDR3 nucleotides are TGTGCCAGCAGCTCTGCCAGGGGTAGCGTCTACAATGAGCAGTTCTTC. Translating gives CASSSARGSVYNEQFF. The chain carries TRBV11-2 and TRBJ2-1, with a possible D match to TRBD1 (6 bases). V gave up 4 bases and J gave up 3 bases, with 16 bases separating them. Germline V gene sequence: CDR1 SGHAT, CDR2 FQNNGV. This CDR3 is built from 16 residues. Combining the CDR3 with reference TRBV11-2 and TRBJ2-1 gives the whole variable domain EAGVAQSPRYKIIEKRQSVAFWCNPISGHATLYWYQQILGQGPKLLIQFQNNGVVDDSQLPKDRFSAERLKGVDSTLKIQPAKLEDSAVYLCASSSARGSVYNEQFFGPGTRLTVL.